These 2 T cell receptor beta chains share one sample of origin, sequenced in a study of shared clonotypes between healthy human individuals. Clones were read by immunoSEQ multiplex PCR, and TCRdb kept only the in-frame ones, dropping some. The data contain 2 million to 2.5 million clones, over 90% of them singletons. Sequenced sample: naive CD4+ T cells from PBMCs. Subset in this sample: CD45RA+ positively selected. The source of these receptors is a man younger than 30 in good health. Some clones in this sample may be carry-over from other donors' samples.

V is TRBV7-2 and J is TRBJ2-3, with a tentative D call TRBD2 (6 bases). V lost 6 bases and J lost 1, with 14 bases in between. Germline V lookup: CDR1 SGHTA, CDR2 FQGNSA. This CDR3 has 15 amino acids. The CDR3 DNA follows: TGTGCCAGCAGGTCGGACCCGGGGGGCACAGATACGCAGTATTTT. It translates to CASRSDPGGTDTQYF.

V is TRBV6-1 and J is TRBJ2-2, with D unclear. V lost 4 bases and J lost 7, with 13 bases in between. Germline CDR1 is MNHNS and CDR2 is SASEGT. The CDR3 extends over 14 amino acids. CDR3 loop: CASSVTPLGGELFF. The DNA of the CDR3 is TGTGCCAGCAGTGTAACCCCACTCGGCGGGGAGCTGTTTTTT.